Listed below are T cell receptor beta chains from one sample, sequenced in a study of blood T cell repertoires in COVID-19. Clones were read by immunoSEQ multiplex PCR, and TCRdb kept only the in-frame ones, dropping some. This table has a few hundred thousand clones, 84% appearing once. Sequencing input: peripheral blood. The source is a woman between 40 and 50 years old who had recovered from COVID-19. The CDR3 runs from the conserved cysteine through the conserved F or W. Fields, in order: D gene, J gene, V gene, clone size, CDR3 DNA, CDR3 protein. D genes are given only for firm matches. Rows may omit the clone size; those that give it use once, few, many or a size class.

TRBD2 TRBJ2-7 TRBV19 NA TGTGCCAGTAGTATCGGCCTAGCGGGGTTTGGCTACGAGCAGTACTTC CASSIGLAGFGYEQYF
NA TRBJ1-5 TRBV28 NA TGTGCCAGCACCGATCGGGGTAGAAATCAGCCCCAGCATTTT CASTDRGRNQPQHF
NA TRBJ2-5 TRBV30 NA TGTGCCTGGAGTGTACTCGCAGCGGGAGAGACCCAGTACTTC CAWSVLAAGETQYF
TRBD1 TRBJ2-4 TRBV7-2 NA TGTGCCAGCAGCTTAGTACCCTCTTCAGGGGGCAGAAACATTCAGTACTTC CASSLVPSSGGRNIQYF
TRBD1 TRBJ1-6 TRBV9 NA TGTGCCAGCAGCGTAGATTTGTCCGGGACAGAGAATTCACCCCTCCACTTT CASSVDLSGTENSPLHF
NA TRBJ2-5 TRBV5-3 NA TGTGCCAGAAGCTTGGGAATATCGGTGGAGACCCAGTACTTC CARSLGISVETQYF
TRBD1 TRBJ1-2 TRBV29-1 NA TGCAGCGTGAGCCGGGACAGGGCGTCCTATGGCTACACCTTC CSVSRDRASYGYTF
NA TRBJ2-1 TRBV18 NA TGTGCCAGCTCACCAGAAGGAGCAGGGGAGCAGTTCTTC CASSPEGAGEQFF
NA TRBJ1-2 TRBV6-5 NA TGTGCCACCCAGGGCCTCGTGGCTGGTGGCTACACCTTC CATQGLVAGGYTF
NA TRBJ1-3 TRBV19 NA TGTGCCAGTAGCCCGAGCACTGGAAACACCATATATTTT CASSPSTGNTIYF
NA TRBJ2-1 TRBV19 NA TGTGCCAGTAGTATACTTTTGGGCTCGGGGGACAATGAGCAGTTCTTC CASSILLGSGDNEQFF
TRBD1 TRBJ2-7 TRBV6-6 NA TGTGCCAGCAGTTATAAGGACAGGGGCATCCACGAGCAGTACTTC CASSYKDRGIHEQYF
TRBD1 TRBJ1-1 TRBV10-3 NA TGTGCCATCAGTGAAACCGGGACAGGAACACTCACTGAAGCTTTCTTT CAISETGTGTLTEAFF
TRBD1 TRBJ1-1 TRBV15 once TGTGCCACCAGCAAGGTGGGACAGGGACTAGACACTGAAGCTTTCTTT CATSKVGQGLDTEAFF
NA TRBJ2-1 TRBV5-4 NA TGTGCCAGCAGCTTGGACCTCAGAAGCTCCTACAATGAGCAGTTCTTC CASSLDLRSSYNEQFF
NA TRBJ1-1 TRBV28 NA TGTGCCAGCAGTTCCCCCGCGGCGGGGGGCACTGAAGCTTTCTTT CASSSPAAGGTEAFF
TRBD1 TRBJ2-7 TRBV5-4 NA TGTGCCAGCAGCTTGCCATCCGGGACAGATACATACGAGCAGTACTTC CASSLPSGTDTYEQYF
NA TRBJ1-3 TRBV5-1 NA TGCGCCAGCAGCTTAAGTCCCACGAGCTCTGGAAACACCATATATTTT CASSLSPTSSGNTIYF
TRBD2 TRBJ2-5 TRBV4-3 NA TGCGCCAGCAGCCAAGACCCAGCACCGGGACTAGTTTTGCGCGAGACCCAGTACTTC CASSQDPAPGLVLRETQYF
NA TRBJ1-3 TRBV19 NA TGTGCCAGTAGTGATGGGACTTTCCGGATTTCTGGAAACACCATATATTTT CASSDGTFRISGNTIYF
NA TRBJ1-2 TRBV25-1 once TGTGCCAGCCGGGGTGCGAGCTATGGCTACACCTTC CASRGASYGYTF
NA TRBJ1-5 TRBV19 NA TGTGCCAGTAGTATAAGGGGCATCTACGGTCAGCCCCAGCATTTT CASSIRGIYGQPQHF
TRBD1 TRBJ1-5 TRBV24-1 NA TGTGCCACCAGTGATCGGACAGGGGGCCGTCAGCCCCAGCATTTT CATSDRTGGRQPQHF
NA TRBJ1-5 TRBV7-2 NA TGTGCCAGCAGCCCCCGCGTCAATCAGCCCCAGCATTTT CASSPRVNQPQHF
TRBD2 TRBJ2-3 TRBV3-1/TRBV3-2 NA TGTGCCAGCAGCCAAGGACTAGCGGTCACAGATACGCAGTATTTT CASSQGLAVTDTQYF
TRBD2 TRBJ2-5 TRBV6-5 NA TGTGCCAGCGTCAGGGGACTAGCGGACCAAGAGACCCAGTACTTC CASVRGLADQETQYF
TRBD2 TRBJ2-5 TRBV5-4 NA TGTGCCAGCAGCTCCCCTAGCGGGGGGTATATGGAAGAGACCCAGTACTTC CASSSPSGGYMEETQYF
NA TRBJ2-2 TRBV30 NA TGTGCCTGGAGTTGGTTAATTCTGAGGGTGAACACCGGGGAGCTGTTTTTT CAWSWLILRVNTGELFF
NA TRBJ1-2 TRBV5-4 NA TGTGCCAGCAGCTTGGAACAGGCCAACTATGGCTACACCTTC CASSLEQANYGYTF
NA TRBJ2-3 TRBV4-2 NA TGTGCCAGCAGCCAAGTGGAGCCAGGCACAGATACGCAGTATTTT CASSQVEPGTDTQYF
TRBD2 TRBJ2-1 TRBV11-2 NA TGTGCCAGCAGCCCAAACGGGGGGGCGGGGCAGTTCTTC CASSPNGGAGQFF
NA TRBJ2-5 TRBV7-7 NA TGTGCTAGCAGCTCCGTCAGTCAAGAGACCCAGTACTTC CASSSVSQETQYF